This T cell receptor (beta chain) was found in a study of T cells expressing NK-cell markers. Overall study: From sorted CD3+CD56+NKG2C+, CD3+CD56+NKG2C- and CD3+CD56-NKG2C+ T cells came the TCR beta repertoires.

There are 14 residues in the CDR3. Comment on this clonotype: Its target is not known.

From its re-call of the 5' RACE reads, TCRdb lists each CDR3 protein once, without DNA. The clone table shows around 470,000 distinct CDR3 sequences, with the ten largest holding approximately 1.5%. The study, taken as a whole, reports: These clonotypes, the leaders elsewhere, also led the CD3+CD56-NKG2C+ fraction in four donors.

J is TRBJ1-1 and V is TRBV12-3 or TRBV12-4; TCRdb names TRBD1, which stays unverified in the absence of DNA. Sequenced input: blood T cells: a sorted CD56 or NKG2C T cell subset, CD4+ or CD8+ T cells, or bulk PBMC T cells (not recorded which). The receptor was derived from a woman aged 50 to 65 in good health. The CDR3 region is CASSFRGARTEAFF.